This entry is about one T cell receptor (beta chain). Its target is not known. This table comes from immunoSEQ multiplex PCR, and its TCRdb copy is limited to in-frame clones, with some not included. The sample records some 130,000 clones, roughly 92% being singletons. V was pared by 5 bases and J by 7 bases, with 21 bases between. This CDR3 region has 16 residues. Germline-derived CDR1 and CDR2 are SGHVS and FQNEAQ. The sample originates from a study of T cell responses to AZD1222 COVID-19 vaccine. Notes on the study in general: Spike-specific TCRs gained breadth and depth after people received two AZD1222 doses. None of the repertoires were sampled until the peak T cell response had passed. CD4 TCRs covered the whole spike, strongest at regions 160-218 and 743-854.

J is TRBJ2-1 and V is TRBV7-8, with a weak D call TRBD2 (7 bases). The material was peripheral blood, obtained 28 days after the second AZD1222 dose. This TCR came from an adult who received the AZD1222 COVID-19 vaccine. The CDR3 DNA is TGTGCCAGCAGCCCAGAGAGGCGGGGAGGGGGAAATGAGCAGTTCTTC. This gives the protein CASSPERRGGGNEQFF.